This TCR beta chain was profiled in a study of shared clonotypes between healthy human individuals. About the study: Each donor's CD4 naive and CD4 memory cells filled three plates apiece, CD8 naive two, and CD8 memory one. General study points: Approximately 4.9% of naive CD4 clonotypes were shared across a few donors. In contrast to clonotypes shared by all four donors, non-shared clonotypes had lower generation probabilities. Deeper or shallower sequencing was expected to change how clonotypes are shared among donors.

The CDR3 loop spans 14 amino acids. Germline CDR1 reads SGHAT; CDR2 reads FQNNGV. Trimming removed 5 bases at V and 7 bases at J, with 16 bases between. In regard to this clone: The antigen is undetermined.

Method: immunoSEQ multiplex PCR; TCRdb's copy keeps in-frame clones and lacks some. The data show millions of clones, 95% seen once. Input material: naive CD4+ T cells sorted from blood. The subset denotes: CD45RA+ positively selected. This chain links TRBV11-2 with TRBJ2-3; D unresolved. This clonotype originated in a man between 18 and 35 years old in good health. CDR3 loop: CASSPVGPVHTQYF. Written as DNA, the CDR3 is TGTGCCAGCAGCCCGGTCGGCCCCGTCCATACGCAGTATTTT.